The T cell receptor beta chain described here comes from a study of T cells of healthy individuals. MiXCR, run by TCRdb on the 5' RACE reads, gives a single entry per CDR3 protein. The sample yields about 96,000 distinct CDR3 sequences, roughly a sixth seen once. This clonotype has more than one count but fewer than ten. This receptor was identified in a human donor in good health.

The CDR3 nucleotides are TGTGCCAGCTCACTCCCCGTGGGAACTGGTTATGGCTACACCTTC. It specifies CASSLPVGTGYGYTF. The chain carries TRBV18 and TRBJ1-2, with unresolved D. Germline assignment: CDR1 KGHSH and CDR2 LQKENI. The CDR3 runs to 15 residues. Trimming left V 4 bases short and J 5 bases short, with 17 bases between.